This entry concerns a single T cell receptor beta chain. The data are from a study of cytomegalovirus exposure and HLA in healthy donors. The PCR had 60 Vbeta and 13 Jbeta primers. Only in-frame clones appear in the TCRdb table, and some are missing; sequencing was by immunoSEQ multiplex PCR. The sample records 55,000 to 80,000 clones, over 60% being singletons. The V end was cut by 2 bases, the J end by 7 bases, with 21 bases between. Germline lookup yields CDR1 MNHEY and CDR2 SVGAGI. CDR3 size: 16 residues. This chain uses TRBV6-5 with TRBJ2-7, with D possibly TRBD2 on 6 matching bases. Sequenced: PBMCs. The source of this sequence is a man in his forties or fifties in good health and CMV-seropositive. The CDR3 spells CASSYRPGLSAGEQYF. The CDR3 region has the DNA TGTGCCAGCAGTTACCGACCGGGCCTATCGGCGGGGGAGCAGTACTTC.